These 5 T cell receptor beta chains share one sample of origin, sequenced in a study of T cell repertoires in cytomegalovirus infection. In TCRdb, the reads were re-called with MiXCR into one record per CDR3 protein. This sample yields around 740,000 distinct CDR3 sequences, of which 35% are seen a single time; around 2.8% belongs to the top ten. Sequencing was done on a sample of PBMCs. These receptors were obtained from a human donor in good health (CMV status not recorded). Some clones in this sample may be carry-over from other donors' samples.

Of note for this clonotype: One junction end disagrees with the germline gene, perhaps due to a read error. The V gene is TRBV3-1, the J gene TRBJ1-6, with D possibly being TRBD1 (6 bases). The CDR3 has 16 residues. CDR1 is LGHDT, CDR2 YNNKEL, per germline (reference sequence). Here the CDR3 DNA reads TGTGCCAGCAGCCAAGATATGGCAGGGGCCGGTTCACCCCTCCAATTT. Protein: CASSQDMAGAGSPLQF. Supplemented by reference TRBV3-1 and TRBJ1-6, the full variable domain reads DTAVSQTPKYLVTQMGNDKSIKCEQNLGHDTMYWYKQDSKKFLKIMFSYNNKELIINETVPNRFSPKSPDKAHLNLHINSLELGDSAVYFCASSQDMAGAGSPLQFGNGTRLTVT.

This clonotype has only a few counts. The rearrangement uses TRBV10-2 and TRBJ2-1, with 10 bases lining up with TRBD2. CDR1 and CDR2 (germline): WSHSY, SAAADI. Trimming at V came to 4 bases and at J to 0 bases, leaving 6 bases not matched to a gene. The CDR3 runs 17 residues. The CDR3 reads CASSAKASGSSYNEQFF. CDR3 DNA sequence: TGCGCCAGCAGTGCGAAGGCTAGCGGGAGCTCCTACAATGAGCAGTTCTTC.

This chain joins TRBV12-3 or TRBV12-4 and TRBJ2-5; the match to TRBD2 covers 14 bases. The junction had 6 bases not matched to a gene; V was cut back by 5 bases and J by 4 bases. The CDR3 has 16 residues. The CDR3 region has the DNA TGTGCCAGCAGTCCCCAAGGACTAGCGGGGGGAGAGACCCAGTACTTC. This gives the protein CASSPQGLAGGETQYF.

This clonotype turned up a few times. The chain carries TRBV4-2 and TRBJ2-1; TRBD2 matches at 7 bases. This CDR3 spans 12 amino acids. V gave up 5 bases and J gave up 7 bases; unmatched junction bases: 2. Germline CDR1 reads LGHNA; CDR2 reads YNFKEQ. The CDR3 DNA sequence: TGTGCCAGCAGCGTTAGCGGGAATGAGCAGTTCTTC. Translation gives CASSVSGNEQFF.

The chain employs TRBV29-1 and TRBJ1-1; D gene unclear. V lost 5 bases and J lost 8, with 15 bases in between. This CDR3 is 12 amino acids long. The germline V gene encodes CDR1 SQVTM and CDR2 ANQGSEA. CDR3 sequence (DNA): TGCAGCGTTCAACTCGACGAGTTCGAAGCTTTCTTT. The encoded protein is CSVQLDEFEAFF.